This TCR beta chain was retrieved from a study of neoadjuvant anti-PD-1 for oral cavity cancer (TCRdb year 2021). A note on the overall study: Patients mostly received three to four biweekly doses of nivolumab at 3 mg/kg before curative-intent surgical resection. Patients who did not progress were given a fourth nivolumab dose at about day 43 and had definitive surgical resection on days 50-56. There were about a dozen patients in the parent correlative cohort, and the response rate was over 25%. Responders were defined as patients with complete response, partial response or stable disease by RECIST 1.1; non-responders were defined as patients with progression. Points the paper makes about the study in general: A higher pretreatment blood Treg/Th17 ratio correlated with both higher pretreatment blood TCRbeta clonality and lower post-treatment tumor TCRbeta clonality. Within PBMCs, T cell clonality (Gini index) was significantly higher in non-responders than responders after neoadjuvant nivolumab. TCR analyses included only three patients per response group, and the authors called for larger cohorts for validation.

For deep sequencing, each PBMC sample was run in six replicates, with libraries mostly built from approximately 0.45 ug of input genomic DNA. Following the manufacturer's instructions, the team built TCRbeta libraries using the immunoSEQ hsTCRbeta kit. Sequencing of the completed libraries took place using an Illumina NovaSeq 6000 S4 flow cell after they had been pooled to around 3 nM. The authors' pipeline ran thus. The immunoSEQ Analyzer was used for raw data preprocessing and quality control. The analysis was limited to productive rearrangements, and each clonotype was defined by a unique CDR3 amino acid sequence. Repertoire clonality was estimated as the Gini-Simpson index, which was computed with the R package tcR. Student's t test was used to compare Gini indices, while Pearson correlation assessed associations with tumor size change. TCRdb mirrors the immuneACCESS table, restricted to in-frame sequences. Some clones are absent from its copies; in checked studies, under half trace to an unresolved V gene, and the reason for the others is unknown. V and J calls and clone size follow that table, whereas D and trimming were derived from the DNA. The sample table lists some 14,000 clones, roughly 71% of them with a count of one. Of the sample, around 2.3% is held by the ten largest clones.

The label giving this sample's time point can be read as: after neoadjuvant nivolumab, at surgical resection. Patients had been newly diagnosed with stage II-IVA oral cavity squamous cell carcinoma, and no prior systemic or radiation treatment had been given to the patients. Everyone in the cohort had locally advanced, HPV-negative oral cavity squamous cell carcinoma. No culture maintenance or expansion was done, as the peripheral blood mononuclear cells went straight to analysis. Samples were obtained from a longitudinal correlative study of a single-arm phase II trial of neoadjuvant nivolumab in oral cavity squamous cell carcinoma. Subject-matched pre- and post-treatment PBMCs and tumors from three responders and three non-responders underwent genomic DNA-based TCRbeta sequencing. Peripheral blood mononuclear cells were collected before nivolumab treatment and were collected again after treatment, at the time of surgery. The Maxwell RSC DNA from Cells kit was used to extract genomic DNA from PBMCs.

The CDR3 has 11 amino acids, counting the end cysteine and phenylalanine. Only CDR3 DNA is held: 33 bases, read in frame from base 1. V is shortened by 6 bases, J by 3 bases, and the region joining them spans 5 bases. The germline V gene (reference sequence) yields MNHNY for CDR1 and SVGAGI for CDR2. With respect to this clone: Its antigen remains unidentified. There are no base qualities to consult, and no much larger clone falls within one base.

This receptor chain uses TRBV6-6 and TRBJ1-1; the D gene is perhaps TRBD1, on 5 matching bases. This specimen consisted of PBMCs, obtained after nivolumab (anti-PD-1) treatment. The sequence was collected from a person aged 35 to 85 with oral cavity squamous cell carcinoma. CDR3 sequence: CASRGDTEAFF. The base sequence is TGTGCCAGCAGGGGGGACACTGAAGCTTTCTTT.